These 15 T cell receptor beta chains were all obtained from the same sample, sequenced in a study of response to subunit inactivated influenza vaccine. TCRdb recomputed calls from the RT-PCR reads with MiXCR, one row per CDR3 protein. Of 650,000 or so distinct CDR3 sequences in the sample, around 15% were seen once. Sequences were derived from PBMCs from blood, sampled 14 days before vaccination. These receptors were collected from a man between 50 and 59 years old who received an inactivated influenza vaccine.

This clonotype was seen only a few times. The CDR3 DNA reads as TGCAGTGCTAGTCATGGGACAGGGGGACGCAGTCAGCCCCAGCATTTT. Amino acids: CSASHGTGGRSQPQHF. V is TRBV20-1 and J is TRBJ1-5, with TRBD1 identical over 11 bases. The junction had 10 bases not matched to a gene; V was cut back by 3 bases and J by 6 bases. Germline lookup yields CDR1 DFQATT and CDR2 SNEGSKA (reference sequence). The CDR3 is 16 residues long.

The chain uses TRBV19 and TRBJ2-1; weak D call: TRBD1 (6 bases). The CDR3 totals 13 residues. With 4 bases removed from V and 5 bases from J, the gap between germline ends came to 9 bases. CDR1 and CDR2 from the germline V gene are LNHDA and SQIVND (reference sequence). The CDR3 nucleotides are TGTGCCAGTAGTAGTAGGACAGACAATGAGCAGTTCTTC. Translating gives CASSSRTDNEQFF.

The chain has TRBV28 and TRBJ2-1; 14 bases match TRBD2. V dropped 4 bases and J dropped 0; count of bases not matched to a gene: 2. Germline assignment: CDR1 MDHEN and CDR2 SYDVKM. The CDR3 consists of 17 residues. The CDR3: CASSSTSGRGSYNEQFF. DNA for the CDR3: TGTGCCAGCAGTTCGACTAGCGGGAGGGGCTCCTACAATGAGCAGTTCTTC.

This clonotype has only a few counts. CDR3 in DNA: TGCGCCAGCAGCCAAGTTACATACAGGGGGCGGAAAGAGACCCAGTACTTC. Protein product: CASSQVTYRGRKETQYF. The chain has TRBV4-1 and TRBJ2-5; 9 bases align to TRBD1. The CDR3 contains 17 residues. Trimming at V came to 1 base and at J to 3 bases, leaving 9 bases not matched to a gene. The germline gives CDR1 MGHRA, CDR2 YSYEKL.

The chain is built from TRBV9 and TRBJ2-1; D is ambiguous. The CDR3 is 18 residues long. Germline-derived CDR1 and CDR2 are SGDLS and YYNGEE. Trimming took 0 bases from V and 4 from J, leaving 20 bases between them. The CDR3: CASSVATGSGGSYNEQFF. The CDR3 nucleotides read TGTGCCAGCAGCGTAGCTACGGGTTCGGGCGGATCTTACAATGAGCAGTTCTTC.

The V gene is TRBV27, the J gene TRBJ2-1; 11 bases are shared with TRBD1. CDR3 size: 15 residues. CDR1 is MNHEY, CDR2 SMNVEV, per germline (reference sequence). V dropped 3 bases and J dropped 7; count of bases not matched to a gene: 5. The CDR3 bases are TGTGCCAGCAGTTTTAGCGGGACAGGGGGAAATGAGCAGTTCTTC. Amino acid sequence: CASSFSGTGGNEQFF.

This clonotype was observed a few times. This rearrangement joins TRBV9 to TRBJ1-4; D remains ambiguous. V was trimmed by 0 bases and J by 2 bases, leaving 8 bases between them. In germline, CDR1 is SGDLS, CDR2 YYNGEE. CDR3 length: 15 residues. The CDR3 nucleotides read TGTGCCAGCAGCGTAGCTCCAGGCACTAATGAAAAACTGTTTTTT. It encodes CASSVAPGTNEKLFF.

This clonotype has just a few counts. The rearrangement links TRBV5-5 to TRBJ2-1, with TRBD2 identical over 7 bases. The CDR3 spans 18 residues. Per the germline V gene, CDR1 is SGHKS and CDR2 is YYEKEE (reference sequence). After removal of 4 bases from V and 4 bases from J, the junction contained 17 bases not matched to a gene. The chain's CDR3 is CASSNPSASGAGYNEQFF. The CDR3 DNA reads as TGTGCCAGCAGCAATCCCTCGGCTAGCGGAGCCGGATACAATGAGCAGTTCTTC.

V and J are TRBV7-3 and TRBJ2-1; 11 positions match TRBD2. Germline CDR1 and CDR2: SGHTA and FQGTGA. V was pared by 5 bases and J by 4 bases, with 10 bases of the junction left unmatched. The CDR3 runs 17 residues. This CDR3 is CASSPALTSGAYNEQFF. The CDR3 region has the DNA TGTGCCAGCAGCCCCGCCCTGACTAGCGGGGCTTACAATGAGCAGTTCTTC.

CDR3 DNA: TGTGCCAGCAAGGGGTCCCTCTCCTACGAGCAGTACTTC. Translating it yields CASKGSLSYEQYF. The V and J genes are TRBV6-1 and TRBJ2-7; D is perhaps TRBD1 (5 bases). Germline CDR1 MNHNS, CDR2 SASEGT. This CDR3 spans 13 amino acids. V was trimmed by 7 bases and J by 0 bases, leaving 10 bases between them.

This clonotype was picked up a small number of times. V usage is TRBV5-5 and J usage is TRBJ1-4; possible D gene TRBD1, 5 bases. Germline assignment: CDR1 SGHKS and CDR2 YYEKEE (reference sequence). There are 16 residues in the CDR3. Between the trimmed V and J ends, which lost 4 bases and 5 bases, there was a span of 18 bases. This chain's CDR3 is CASSTGERGINEKLFF. Here the CDR3 DNA reads TGTGCCAGCAGCACCGGGGAACGGGGGATAAATGAAAAACTGTTTTTT.

The rearrangement links TRBV24-1 to TRBJ2-5, with TRBD1 matching over 10 bases. V gave up 3 bases and J gave up 5 bases; unmatched junction bases: 8. CDR1 KGHDR and CDR2 SFDVKD come from the germline V gene. This CDR3 contains 16 residues. DNA of the CDR3: TGTGCCACCAGTGATGGGACAGGGGAAGTGACGGAGACCCAGTACTTC. Amino acid sequence: CATSDGTGEVTETQYF.

This sequence joins TRBV28 and TRBJ2-3, with D maybe TRBD1 (6 bases). The germline V gene has CDR1 MDHEN and CDR2 SYDVKM. V dropped 2 bases and J dropped 4 bases, with 16 bases sitting between them. The CDR3 is 16 amino acids. As DNA, the CDR3 is TGTGCCAGCAGTTTAAGGCAGGGGCGTTTGGCAGATACGCAGTATTTT. It specifies CASSLRQGRLADTQYF. The full variable domain, rest sourced from reference TRBV28 and TRBJ2-3, is DVKVTQSSRYLVKRTGEKVFLECVQDMDHENMFWYRQDPGLGLRLIYFSYDVKMKEKGDIPEGYSVSREKKERFSLILESASTNQTSMYLCASSLRQGRLADTQYFGPGTRLTVL.

The table lists this clonotype with a few counts. V gene TRBV28 combines with J gene TRBJ1-6; D uncertain. V shed 5 bases and J shed 7 bases, with 3 bases lying between them. Germline V CDR1 and CDR2: MDHEN, SYDVKM. The CDR3 spans 11 residues. The CDR3 spells CASSDNSPLHF. In DNA form, the CDR3 reads TGTGCCAGCAGTGACAATTCACCCCTCCACTTT.

J is TRBJ2-1 and V is TRBV12-3 or TRBV12-4; no clear D gene. The CDR3 is made up of 16 amino acids. Trimming removed 5 bases from V and 8 bases from J, with 22 bases in between. The CDR3 sequence is CASSPTSGPSDDEQFF. DNA for the CDR3: TGTGCCAGCAGTCCCACGTCCGGACCGTCGGACGATGAGCAGTTCTTC.